This is a list of T cell receptor beta chains from one sample in a study of radiation and T cells in renal cell carcinoma. The assay was immunoSEQ multiplex PCR, and TCRdb's table has in-frame clones only and misses some. The table has roughly 86,000 clones, around 81% seen once. The input for sequencing was blood, taken from a patient whose treatment included radiotherapy and nephrectomy. These receptors came from a man aged 50 or older with renal cell carcinoma. Both conserved end residues are part of each CDR3. The order of the fields is clone size, J gene, CDR3 length, D gene, V gene, CDR3 protein, CDR3 DNA. D genes are given only for firm matches. Clone size is shown for a subset of rows, as once, few, many or a class of expanded clone.

>NA|TRBJ2-7|13|NA|TRBV2
CASRISEAYEQYF
TGTGCCAGCAGGATAAGTGAAGCCTACGAGCAGTACTTC
>NA|TRBJ1-2|13|NA|TRBV16
CASSQFRQGGYTF
TGTGCCAGCAGCCAATTTAGGCAGGGCGGCTACACCTTC
>NA|TRBJ2-2|16|TRBD1|TRBV18
CASSARQGATTGELFF
TGTGCCAGCTCAGCCAGACAGGGGGCGACCACTGGGGAGCTGTTTTTT
>NA|TRBJ1-5|12|NA|TRBV5-8
CASKGLNQPQHF
TGTGCCAGCAAAGGACTAAATCAGCCCCAGCATTTT
>few|TRBJ1-1|12|NA|TRBV28
CASRASDTEAFF
TGTGCCAGCAGGGCTTCGGACACTGAAGCTTTCTTT
>NA|TRBJ2-2|16|TRBD1|TRBV10-2
CASSDNRDRDTGELFF
TGCGCCAGCAGTGATAACCGGGACAGGGACACCGGGGAGCTGTTTTTT
>few|TRBJ2-7|14|NA|TRBV18
CASSPPTLSYEQYF
TGTGCCAGCTCACCACCGACTTTATCCTACGAGCAGTACTTC
>NA|TRBJ1-1|15|NA|TRBV28
CASSLFTGVGTEAFF
TGTGCCAGCAGTTTATTTACCGGGGTCGGCACTGAAGCTTTCTTT
>few|TRBJ1-1|13|TRBD1|TRBV2
CAGAPQGGTEAFF
TGTGCCGGAGCTCCCCAGGGGGGAACTGAAGCTTTCTTT
>NA|TRBJ2-3|17|NA|TRBV6-1
CASSVGRVPFPPDTQYF
TGTGCCAGCAGTGTCGGTAGGGTTCCCTTTCCGCCAGATACGCAGTATTTT
>NA|TRBJ1-4|12|NA|TRBV6-6
CASGEFREKLFF
TGTGCCAGCGGGGAGTTTCGTGAAAAACTGTTTTTT
>NA|TRBJ2-2|12|NA|TRBV7-9
CASSQLGTELFF
TGTGCCAGCAGCCAGCTAGGCACCGAGCTGTTTTTT
>NA|TRBJ2-3|15|TRBD2|TRBV4-3
CASSRTSGGDLTQYF
TGCGCCAGCAGCCGCACTAGCGGGGGGGATCTCACGCAGTATTTT
>NA|TRBJ1-2|14|TRBD1|TRBV7-9
CASSQGQGHYGYTF
TGTGCCAGCAGCCAAGGACAGGGCCACTATGGCTACACCTTC
>NA|TRBJ1-1|12|NA|TRBV7-8
CASSVDSTEAFF
TGTGCCAGCAGCGTAGACAGCACTGAAGCTTTCTTT
>NA|TRBJ2-5|15|TRBD1|TRBV15
CATEMGTASQETQYF
TGTGCCACTGAAATGGGGACAGCGAGCCAAGAGACCCAGTACTTC
>NA|TRBJ2-3|15|NA|TRBV10-3
CAISESYSSTDTQYF
TGTGCCATCAGTGAGTCCTATTCTAGCACAGATACGCAGTATTTT
>NA|TRBJ2-7|13|NA|TRBV6-1
CASSRGNSYEQYF
TGTGCCAGCAGTAGGGGGAATTCGTACGAGCAGTACTTC
>once|TRBJ2-1|16|TRBD2|TRBV5-1
CASSLVLSSGSDEQFF
TGCGCCAGCAGCTTGGTATTGTCAAGCGGGAGCGATGAGCAGTTCTTC
>NA|TRBJ2-7|11|NA|TRBV28
CASSQRIEQYF
TGTGCCAGCAGCCAAAGAATCGAGCAGTACTTC
>NA|TRBJ1-1|15|NA|TRBV5-1
CASSLQPGSSTEAFF
TGCGCCAGCAGCTTGCAGCCAGGGTCGAGCACTGAAGCTTTCTTT
>NA|TRBJ2-3|13|NA|TRBV28
CASSPQGTDTQYF
TGTGCCAGCAGTCCCCAGGGGACAGATACGCAGTATTTT
>once|TRBJ2-1|15|NA|TRBV6-1
CAIDQTPSSYNEQFF
TGTGCCATCGACCAGACACCGAGCTCCTACAATGAGCAGTTCTTC
>NA|TRBJ1-5|14|NA|TRBV7-2
CASSYRGLGQPQHF
TGTGCCAGCAGCTACCGGGGGTTGGGTCAGCCCCAGCATTTT
>NA|TRBJ1-1|14|TRBD1|TRBV18
CASSPVAGGTEAFF
TGTGCCAGCTCACCAGTCGCAGGGGGCACTGAAGCTTTCTTT
>NA|TRBJ1-6|17|TRBD1|TRBV4-3
CASSRINRGLINSPLHF
TGCGCCAGCAGCCGGATAAACAGGGGCCTCATTAATTCACCCCTCCACTTT
>NA|TRBJ2-1|15|NA|TRBV11-3
CASSDGEGWDNEQFF
TGTGCCAGCAGCGACGGAGAAGGGTGGGACAATGAGCAGTTCTTC
>NA|TRBJ2-7|14|NA|TRBV7-9
CASSDTTRSYEQYF
TGTGCCAGCAGCGACACGACTAGATCCTACGAGCAGTACTTC
>once|TRBJ1-2|13|NA|TRBV11-2
CASSLTQVGGYTF
TGTGCCAGCAGCTTAACCCAGGTGGGGGGCTACACCTTC
>NA|TRBJ2-7|14|NA|TRBV7-2
CASSLVGERGEQYF
TGTGCCAGCAGCCTAGTAGGGGAAAGGGGCGAGCAGTACTTC
>NA|TRBJ2-1|13|NA|TRBV9
CASSVVDYNEQFF
TGTGCCAGCAGCGTAGTCGATTACAATGAGCAGTTCTTC
>NA|TRBJ2-5|15|TRBD1|TRBV19
CASSPGQGGQETQYF
TGTGCCAGTAGTCCGGGACAGGGAGGCCAAGAGACCCAGTACTTC
>NA|TRBJ2-5|16|TRBD2|TRBV5-4
CARRTSGREGKETQYF
TGTGCCAGAAGGACTAGCGGGAGAGAAGGTAAAGAGACCCAGTACTTC